A single sample is the source of the 24 T cell receptor beta chains below, sequenced in a study of OX40 agonist ivuxolimab in advanced cancers. Libraries were prepared through the immunoSEQ multiplex PCR assay. As stored in TCRdb, this immuneACCESS dataset retains in-frame rearrangements with V and J assigned. A fraction of the clones does not appear; measured against another copy, unresolved V genes explain less than half of the discrepancy, and the remainder lacks a known reason. For this sample the table gives about 64,000 clones, of which 88% were detected only once. Together, the top ten hold under 0.75% of the sample. This sample comprised CD4+ or CD8+ T cells sorted from blood, obtained in a trial of the OX40 agonist ivuxolimab. These receptors originate from an adult with an advanced solid tumor such as melanoma, head and neck, liver or kidney cancer.

The V gene is TRBV2, the J gene TRBJ2-1, with 13 positions matching TRBD2. Germline CDR1 is SNHLY and CDR2 is FYNNEI. Trimming removed 6 bases from V and 7 bases from J; junction bases left unmatched: 6. The CDR3 loop spans 15 amino acids. The CDR3 DNA reads as TGTGCCAGCAGACCCGGGACTAGCGGGACTAATGAGCAGTTCTTC. This gives the protein CASRPGTSGTNEQFF. The full variable domain, completed using reference TRBV2 and TRBJ2-1, is EPEVTQTPSHQVTQMGQEVILRCVPISNHLYFYWYRQILGQKVEFLVSFYNNEISEKSEIFDDQFSVERPDGSNFTLKIRSTKLEDSAMYFCASRPGTSGTNEQFFGPGTRLTVL.

The chain has TRBV28 and TRBJ2-2; the D is unclear. The CDR3 runs to 15 residues. Trimming took 5 bases from V and 4 from J, leaving 14 bases between them. Germline CDR1 MDHEN, CDR2 SYDVKM. DNA of the CDR3: TGTGCCAGCAGTCCGGACCCATCGGGCACCGGGGAGCTGTTTTTT. As protein: CASSPDPSGTGELFF.

This clone appeared once. This chain joins TRBV14 and TRBJ2-5, with D perhaps TRBD1 (5 bases). Per germline, CDR1 SGHDN and CDR2 FVKESK. V was cut by 6 bases and J by 5 bases, with 13 bases left in between. The CDR3 length is 13 residues. The CDR3 DNA reads as TGTGCCAGCAGTGCCAGGGTTTTCGAGACCCAGTACTTC. It encodes CASSARVFETQYF. The full variable domain, rest sourced from reference TRBV14 and TRBJ2-5, is EAGVTQFPSHSVIEKGQTVTLRCDPISGHDNLYWYRRVMGKEIKFLLHFVKESKQDESGMPNNRFLAERTGGTYSTLKVQPAELEDSGVYFCASSARVFETQYFGPGTRLLVL.

The chain uses TRBV13 and TRBJ2-3, with D tentatively TRBD1 (7 bases). The CDR3 is 15 residues long. The germline V gene has CDR1 PRHDT and CDR2 FYEKMQ (reference sequence). V was shortened by 2 bases and J by 5 bases, with 14 bases between the two germline ends. The CDR3 spells CASSLRRGLGDTQYF. The CDR3 bases are TGTGCCAGCAGCTTAAGGAGGGGGCTGGGAGATACGCAGTATTTT.

The count of this clone is one. The chain has TRBV19 and TRBJ2-1; D is ambiguous. V was pared by 0 bases and J by 2 bases, with 11 bases between. The CDR3 runs to 16 residues. Per germline, CDR1 LNHDA and CDR2 SQIVND (reference sequence). In DNA form, the CDR3 reads TGTGCCAGTAGTATAGATCGGTTAGGCCCCTACAATGAGCAGTTCTTC. Its translation: CASSIDRLGPYNEQFF.

The chain joins TRBV5-4 to TRBJ2-3; 12 bases line up with TRBD2. CDR1 is SGHNT and CDR2 is YYREEE in the germline V gene (reference sequence). V gave up 10 bases and J gave up 4 bases; unmatched junction bases: 7. This CDR3 region has 14 residues. The CDR3 loop reads CALRLAGAADTQYF. For the CDR3, the DNA is TGTGCCTTGAGACTAGCGGGAGCTGCAGATACGCAGTATTTT.

The CDR3 loop is CASKLIERNEQFF. In nucleotides, the CDR3 is TGTGCCAGCAAATTGATTGAGAGGAATGAGCAGTTCTTC. The chain carries TRBV6-5 and TRBJ2-1; D not certain. CDR3 length equals 13 residues. V gave up 7 bases and J gave up 7 bases, with 14 bases separating them. Germline lookup yields CDR1 MNHEY and CDR2 SVGAGI.

The rearrangement uses TRBV5-5 and TRBJ1-1; D possibly corresponds to TRBD1 (6 bases). The CDR3 extends over 15 amino acids. The ends were cut back, 2 bases at V and 3 bases at J, with 14 bases in the middle. Germline V gene sequence: CDR1 SGHKS, CDR2 YYEKEE (reference sequence). The CDR3: CASSFGGAGDTEAFF. The CDR3 DNA reads as TGTGCCAGCAGCTTTGGGGGCGCGGGGGACACTGAAGCTTTCTTT.

The chain is built from TRBV28 and TRBJ1-4, with no clear D. This CDR3 region has 14 residues. The V end was cut by 3 bases, the J end by 4 bases, with 9 bases between. CDR1 is MDHEN and CDR2 is SYDVKM in the germline V gene. In DNA, the CDR3 is TGTGCCAGCAGTTTTGGTAAGATTAATGAAAAACTGTTTTTT. It translates to CASSFGKINEKLFF.

This clone has just a few counts. The chain recombines TRBV5-1 with TRBJ2-2; 12 bases are a match to TRBD2. Germline V lookup: CDR1 SGHRS, CDR2 YFSETQ. This CDR3 spans 19 amino acids. The V and J ends lost 5 bases and 4 bases, in that order; junction bases with no gene match: 15. In DNA, the CDR3 is TGCGCCAGCAGACCGCCGGGGCTAGCGGGAGGGCCCGGCACCGGGGAGCTGTTTTTT. Encoded protein: CASRPPGLAGGPGTGELFF. Full variable domain (outside the CDR3, taken from reference TRBV5-1 and TRBJ2-2): KAGVTQTPRYLIKTRGQQVTLSCSPISGHRSVSWYQQTPGQGLQFLFEYFSETQRNKGNFPGRFSGRQFSNSRSEMNVSTLELGDSALYLCASRPPGLAGGPGTGELFFGEGSRLTVL.

The rearrangement joins TRBV7-2 to TRBJ2-1, with TRBD2 matching over 12 bases. Germline V gene lookup returns CDR1 SGHTA and CDR2 FQGNSA. The J segment lost 4 bases and the V segment lost 5 bases, leaving 3 bases of the junction unmatched. The CDR3 runs to 15 residues. In DNA, the CDR3 is TGTGCCAGCAGCCGACTAGCGGGAGAGTACAATGAGCAGTTCTTC. Translating it yields CASSRLAGEYNEQFF.

CDR3 coding DNA: TGTGCCAGTAGTATAGCCCCAGGGTACTCTGGGGCCAACGTCCTGACTTTC. This sequence encodes CASSIAPGYSGANVLTF. The V and J genes are TRBV19 and TRBJ2-6, with TRBD1 as a possible D gene (5 bases). Germline-derived CDR1 and CDR2 are LNHDA and SQIVND (reference sequence). Trimming removed 1 base from V and 0 bases from J, with 10 bases in between. The CDR3 runs 17 residues.

The chain carries TRBV21-1 and TRBJ2-5; the table's D call TRBD2 went unverified against the DNA. TRBV21-1 is listed as a pseudogene. This CDR3 is built from 14 residues. The CDR3 sequence: CASSNREALRTQYF. The CDR3 DNA reads TGTGCCAGCAGCAACCGGGAGGCCCTAAGGACCCAGTACTTC.

V is TRBV11-2 and J is TRBJ2-3; 7 bases fit TRBD2. The J segment lost 1 base and the V segment lost 4 bases, leaving 8 bases of the junction unmatched. This CDR3 contains 16 residues. Per the germline V gene, CDR1 is SGHAT and CDR2 is FQNNGV. CDR3 region: CASSSGRGGGTDTQYF. The DNA for the CDR3 is TGTGCCAGCAGCTCAGGACGGGGAGGGGGCACAGATACGCAGTATTTT.

This chain uses TRBV4-2 with TRBJ2-5; 13 nucleotides align to TRBD2. Germline CDR1 is LGHNA and CDR2 is YNFKEQ. The CDR3 runs to 16 residues. Trimming cost V 4 bases and J 4 bases; bases outside gene matches: 6. For the CDR3, the DNA is TGTGCCAGCAGCCCTGTGGGACTAGCGGGACCAGAGACCCAGTACTTC. Translating gives CASSPVGLAGPETQYF.

This sequence joins TRBV5-8 and TRBJ2-3; 8 bases line up with TRBD2. The trim removed 4 bases at V and 6 bases at J, leaving 4 bases unmatched. The CDR3 runs 13 residues. In germline, CDR1 is SGHTS, CDR2 YDEGEE. The CDR3: CASSPGLGDTQYF. The CDR3 DNA is TGTGCCAGCAGCCCGGGACTAGGTGATACGCAGTATTTT.

This rearrangement joins TRBV27 to TRBJ1-6, with 10 bases aligning to TRBD1. Germline CDR1 is MNHEY and CDR2 is SMNVEV (reference sequence). The CDR3 spans 16 residues. V trimming: 5 bases; J trimming: 10 bases; junction bases outside the gene matches: 11. CDR3 nucleotides: TGTGCCAGCAGTCGATCCGGGACAGGGGTGCGCTCACCCCTCCACTTT. Protein product: CASSRSGTGVRSPLHF.

V usage is TRBV6-5 and J usage is TRBJ2-7; D is unclear. V was shortened by 2 bases and J by 5 bases, with 10 bases between the two germline ends. The germline V gene encodes CDR1 MNHEY and CDR2 SVGAGI. The CDR3 runs to 13 residues. The DNA of the CDR3 is TGTGCCAGCAGTTACGGTAGCTTGCACGAGCAGTACTTC. Amino acids: CASSYGSLHEQYF.

The chain joins TRBV10-3 to TRBJ2-7, with D tentatively TRBD1 (6 bases). V lost 11 bases, J lost 6 bases, and 17 bases lay in between. This CDR3 is built from 12 residues. From germline, CDR1 is ENHRY and CDR2 SYGVKD. The CDR3, as DNA: TGTGCCGTTAGCTTGGGGGCTACCGAGCAGTACTTC. Translating it yields CAVSLGATEQYF.

This clone came up once. The chain joins TRBV5-4 to TRBJ1-2, with D tentatively TRBD1 (6 bases). Germline V gene lookup returns CDR1 SGHNT and CDR2 YYREEE (reference sequence). This CDR3 spans 17 amino acids. Trimming pared 0 bases from V and 7 bases from J, leaving 22 bases between. CDR3 in DNA: TGTGCCAGCAGCTTGGGGGGCGGGGACACCCCAAGGAGTGGCTACACCTTC. Encoded protein: CASSLGGGDTPRSGYTF.

The chain is built from TRBV29-1 and TRBJ2-1, with 7 bases aligning to TRBD1. CDR1 is SQVTM and CDR2 is ANQGSEA in the germline V gene. This CDR3 contains 11 residues. The V segment lost 6 bases and the J segment 13 bases; nucleotides outside the gene matches: 9. CDR3 coding DNA: TGCAGCGTCGGGACAGACCGGATCCAGTTCTTC. Its protein product is CSVGTDRIQFF.

The rearrangement links TRBV7-2 to TRBJ2-7; D may be TRBD1 (6 bases). This CDR3 is 12 amino acids long. The germline CDR1 and CDR2 sequences are SGHTA and FQGNSA. Trimming removed 3 bases from V and 5 bases from J, with 8 bases in between. Here the CDR3 DNA reads TGTGCCAGCAGCTTCACAGGGAACGAGCAGTACTTC. It codes for CASSFTGNEQYF.

The J gene is TRBJ1-1, the V gene TRBV19; D is uncertain. From germline, CDR1 is LNHDA and CDR2 SQIVND (reference sequence). The CDR3 is made up of 13 amino acids. V was clipped by 8 bases and J by 4 bases, with 14 bases between them. CDR3 sequence (DNA): TGTGCCAGTTCCGGACGCCGGGGCACTGAAGCTTTCTTT. This gives the protein CASSGRRGTEAFF.

The rearrangement joins TRBV7-8 to TRBJ2-5; 7 bases align to TRBD2. The V and J ends lost 1 base and 2 bases, in that order; junction bases with no gene match: 7. From germline, CDR1 is SGHVS and CDR2 FQNEAQ. The CDR3 has 16 amino acids. This CDR3 reads CASSLVAGVGQETQYF. The CDR3, as DNA: TGTGCCAGCAGCTTAGTCGCGGGAGTGGGACAAGAGACCCAGTACTTC.